This TCR beta chain derives from a study of CD4 T cells in relation to SARS-CoV-2 and coronaviruses. Study information: PBMCs were cultured with antigen for roughly 11 days before TCR beta sequencing.

Germline V CDR1 and CDR2: MDHEN, SYDVKM. V gave up 6 bases and J gave up 6 bases; unmatched junction bases: 17. There are 17 residues in the CDR3. For this clone: Its specificity is unknown.

Whole-study findings and limits: Samples before the pandemic and after infection were not matched within any donor.

CD4+ T cells from unexposed donors were obtained before the COVID-19 pandemic (2011-2018). CD4+ T cells were isolated from the cells after more than 8 days of culture. Testing used SARS-CoV-2 S/N and four cold-coronavirus spikes on unexposed-donor CD4+ T cells, cells permitting. The data were produced by immunoSEQ multiplex PCR, yet TCRdb's version contains in-frame clones alone and is incomplete. The sample has some 19,000 clones; over 70% are singletons. Source material: CD4+ T cells from PBMCs, cultured in vitro. This clonotype was obtained from a human donor in good health. The rearrangement links TRBV28 to TRBJ1-2; 9 bases are a match to TRBD1. CDR3 nucleotides: TGTGCCAGCAGCCAACCCCACACAGGGGGCCTTAAGGATGGCTACACCTTC. Translated, it gives CASSQPHTGGLKDGYTF.